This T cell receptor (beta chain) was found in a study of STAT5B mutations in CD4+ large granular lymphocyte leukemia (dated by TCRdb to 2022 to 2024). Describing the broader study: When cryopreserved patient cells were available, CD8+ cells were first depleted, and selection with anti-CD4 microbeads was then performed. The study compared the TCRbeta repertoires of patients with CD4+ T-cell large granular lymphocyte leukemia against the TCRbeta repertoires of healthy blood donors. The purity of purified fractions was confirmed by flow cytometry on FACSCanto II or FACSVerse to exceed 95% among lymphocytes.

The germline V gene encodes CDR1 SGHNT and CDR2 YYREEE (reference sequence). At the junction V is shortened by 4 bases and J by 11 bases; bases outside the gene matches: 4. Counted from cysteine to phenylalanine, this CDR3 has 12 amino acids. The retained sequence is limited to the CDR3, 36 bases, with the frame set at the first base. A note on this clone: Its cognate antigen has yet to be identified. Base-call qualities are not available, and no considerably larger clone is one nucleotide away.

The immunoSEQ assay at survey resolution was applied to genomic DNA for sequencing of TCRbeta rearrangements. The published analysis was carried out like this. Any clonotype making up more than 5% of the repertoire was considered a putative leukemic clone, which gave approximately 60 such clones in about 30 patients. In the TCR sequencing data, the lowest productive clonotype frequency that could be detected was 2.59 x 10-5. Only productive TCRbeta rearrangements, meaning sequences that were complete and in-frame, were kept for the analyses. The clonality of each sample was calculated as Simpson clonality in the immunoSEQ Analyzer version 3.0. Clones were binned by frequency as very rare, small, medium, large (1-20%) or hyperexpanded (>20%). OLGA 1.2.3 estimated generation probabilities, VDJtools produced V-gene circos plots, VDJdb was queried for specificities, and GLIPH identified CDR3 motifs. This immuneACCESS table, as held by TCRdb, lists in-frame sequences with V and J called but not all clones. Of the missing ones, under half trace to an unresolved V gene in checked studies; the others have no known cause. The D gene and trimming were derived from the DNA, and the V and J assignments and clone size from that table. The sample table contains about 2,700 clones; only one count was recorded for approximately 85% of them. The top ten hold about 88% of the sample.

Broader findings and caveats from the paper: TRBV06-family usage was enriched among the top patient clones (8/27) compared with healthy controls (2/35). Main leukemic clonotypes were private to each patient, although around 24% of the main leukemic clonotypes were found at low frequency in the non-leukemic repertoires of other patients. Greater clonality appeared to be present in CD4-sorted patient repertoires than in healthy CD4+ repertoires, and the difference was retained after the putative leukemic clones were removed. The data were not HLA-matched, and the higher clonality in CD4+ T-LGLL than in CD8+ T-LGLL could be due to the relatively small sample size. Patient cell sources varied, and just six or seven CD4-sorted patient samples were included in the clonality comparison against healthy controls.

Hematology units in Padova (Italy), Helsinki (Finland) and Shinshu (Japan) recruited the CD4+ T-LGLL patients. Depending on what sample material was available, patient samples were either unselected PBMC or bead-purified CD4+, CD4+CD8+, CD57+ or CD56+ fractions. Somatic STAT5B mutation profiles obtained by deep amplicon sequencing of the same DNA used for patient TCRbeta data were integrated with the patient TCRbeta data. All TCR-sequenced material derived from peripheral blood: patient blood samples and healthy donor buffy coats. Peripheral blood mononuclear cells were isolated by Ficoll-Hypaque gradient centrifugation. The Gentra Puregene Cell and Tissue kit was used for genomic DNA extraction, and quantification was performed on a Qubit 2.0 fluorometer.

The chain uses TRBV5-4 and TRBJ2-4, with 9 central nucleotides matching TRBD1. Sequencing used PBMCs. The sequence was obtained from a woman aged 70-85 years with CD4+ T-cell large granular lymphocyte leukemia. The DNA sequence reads TGTGCCAGCAGCAAGGACAGGGGTTTTCAGTACTTC. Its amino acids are CASSKDRGFQYF. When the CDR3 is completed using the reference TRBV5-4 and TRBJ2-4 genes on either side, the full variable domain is ETGVTQSPTHLIKTRGQQVTLRCSSQSGHNTVSWYQQALGQGPQFIFQYYREEENGRGNFPPRFSGLQFPNYSSELNVNALELDDSALYLCASSKDRGFQYFGAGTRLSVL.